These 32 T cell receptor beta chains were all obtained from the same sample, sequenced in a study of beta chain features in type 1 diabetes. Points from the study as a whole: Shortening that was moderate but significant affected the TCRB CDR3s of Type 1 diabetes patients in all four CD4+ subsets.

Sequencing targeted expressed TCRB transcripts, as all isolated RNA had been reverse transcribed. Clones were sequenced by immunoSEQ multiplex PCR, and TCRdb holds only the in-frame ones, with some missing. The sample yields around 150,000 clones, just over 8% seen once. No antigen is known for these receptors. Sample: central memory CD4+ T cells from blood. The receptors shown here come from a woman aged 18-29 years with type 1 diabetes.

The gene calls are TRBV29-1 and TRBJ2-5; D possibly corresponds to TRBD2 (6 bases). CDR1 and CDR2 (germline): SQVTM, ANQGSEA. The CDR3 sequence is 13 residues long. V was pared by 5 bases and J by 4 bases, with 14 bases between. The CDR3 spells CSVTGAGIETQYF. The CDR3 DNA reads TGCAGCGTTACGGGCGCGGGAATAGAGACCCAGTACTTC. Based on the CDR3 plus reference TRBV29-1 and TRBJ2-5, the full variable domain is SAVISQKPSRDICQRGTSLTIQCQVDSQVTMMFWYRQQPGQSLTLIATANQGSEATYESGFVIDKFPISRPNLTFSTLTVSNMSPEDSSIYLCSVTGAGIETQYFGPGTRLLVL.

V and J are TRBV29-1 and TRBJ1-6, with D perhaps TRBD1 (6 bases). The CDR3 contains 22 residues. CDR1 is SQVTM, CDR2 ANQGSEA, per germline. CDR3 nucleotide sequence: TGCATCGAAATTTGTAGTCGCTGCGTCAGGGGAGCGATCGGTGCCCGGAATTCACCCCTCCACTTT. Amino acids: CIEICSRCVRGAIGARNSPLHF.

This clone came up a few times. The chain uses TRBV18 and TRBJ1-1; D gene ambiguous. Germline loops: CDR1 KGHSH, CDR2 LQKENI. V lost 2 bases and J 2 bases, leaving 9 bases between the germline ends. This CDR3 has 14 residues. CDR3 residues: CASSPIDGNTEAFF. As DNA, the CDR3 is TGTGCCAGCTCACCAATCGATGGCAACACTGAAGCTTTCTTT.

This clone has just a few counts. The CDR3 DNA sequence: TGTGCCTGGAGTGAGAGGGAGACCCAGTACTTC. Protein sequence: CAWSERETQYF. The chain joins TRBV30 to TRBJ2-5, with no clear D. V lost 1 base and J 5 bases, leaving 5 bases between the germline ends. The CDR3 extends over 11 amino acids. CDR1 and CDR2 from the germline V gene are GTSNPN and SVGIG (reference sequence).

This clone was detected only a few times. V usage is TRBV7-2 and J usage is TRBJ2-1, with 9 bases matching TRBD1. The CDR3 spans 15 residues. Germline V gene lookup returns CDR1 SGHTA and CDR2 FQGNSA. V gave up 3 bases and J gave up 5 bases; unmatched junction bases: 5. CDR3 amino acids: CASSFLTGGNNEQFF. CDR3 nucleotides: TGTGCCAGCAGCTTCCTGACAGGGGGTAACAATGAGCAGTTCTTC.

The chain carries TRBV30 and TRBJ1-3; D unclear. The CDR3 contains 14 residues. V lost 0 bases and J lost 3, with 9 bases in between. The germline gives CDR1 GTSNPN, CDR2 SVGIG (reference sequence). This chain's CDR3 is CAWSVRGDGNTIYF. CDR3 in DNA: TGTGCCTGGAGTGTACGGGGAGATGGAAACACCATATATTTT.

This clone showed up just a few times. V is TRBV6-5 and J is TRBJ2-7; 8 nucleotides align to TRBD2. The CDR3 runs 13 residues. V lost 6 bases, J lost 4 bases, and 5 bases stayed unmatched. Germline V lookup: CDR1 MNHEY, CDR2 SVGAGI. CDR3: CASRGLETYEQYF. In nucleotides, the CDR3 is TGTGCCAGCAGGGGACTAGAGACTTACGAGCAGTACTTC.

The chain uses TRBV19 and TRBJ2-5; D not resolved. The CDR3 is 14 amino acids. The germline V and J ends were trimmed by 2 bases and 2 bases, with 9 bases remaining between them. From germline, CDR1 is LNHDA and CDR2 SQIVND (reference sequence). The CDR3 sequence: CASSINRRQETQYF. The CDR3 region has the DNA TGTGCCAGTAGTATAAACAGACGACAAGAGACCCAGTACTTC.

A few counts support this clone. The DNA of the CDR3 is TGTGCCAGCAGCTTCAGTACAGGGGGCCAAGAGACCCAGTACTTC. This translates into CASSFSTGGQETQYF. This chain links TRBV7-2 with TRBJ2-5; 8 nucleotides line up with TRBD1. Trimming at V came to 3 bases and at J to 1 base, leaving 4 bases not matched to a gene. The germline V gene encodes CDR1 SGHTA and CDR2 FQGNSA. The CDR3 length is 15 residues.

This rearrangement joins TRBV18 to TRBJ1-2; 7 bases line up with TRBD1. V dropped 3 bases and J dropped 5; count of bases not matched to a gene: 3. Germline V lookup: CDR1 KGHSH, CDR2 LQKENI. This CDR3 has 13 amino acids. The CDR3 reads CASSPPTGYGYTF. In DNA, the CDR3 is TGTGCCAGCTCACCCCCGACAGGGTATGGCTACACCTTC.

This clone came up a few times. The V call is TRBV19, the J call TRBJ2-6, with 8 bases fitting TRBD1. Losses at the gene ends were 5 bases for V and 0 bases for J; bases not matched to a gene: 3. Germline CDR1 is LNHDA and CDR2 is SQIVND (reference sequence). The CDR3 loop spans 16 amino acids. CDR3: CASSPTGGSGANVLTF. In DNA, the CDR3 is TGTGCCAGTAGTCCTACAGGGGGCTCTGGGGCCAACGTCCTGACTTTC.

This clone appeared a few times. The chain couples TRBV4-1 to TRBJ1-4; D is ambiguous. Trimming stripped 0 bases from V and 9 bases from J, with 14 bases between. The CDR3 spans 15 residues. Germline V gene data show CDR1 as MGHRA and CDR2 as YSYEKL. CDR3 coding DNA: TGCGCCAGCAGCCAAGAGCGGGGTATTATGCAAAAACTGTTTTTT. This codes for CASSQERGIMQKLFF.

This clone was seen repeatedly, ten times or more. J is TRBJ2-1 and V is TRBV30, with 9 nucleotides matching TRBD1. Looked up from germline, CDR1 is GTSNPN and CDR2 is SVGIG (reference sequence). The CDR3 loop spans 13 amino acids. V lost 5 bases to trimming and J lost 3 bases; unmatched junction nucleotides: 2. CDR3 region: CAWGGQGYNEQFF. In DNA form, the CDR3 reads TGTGCCTGGGGGGGACAGGGCTACAATGAGCAGTTCTTC.

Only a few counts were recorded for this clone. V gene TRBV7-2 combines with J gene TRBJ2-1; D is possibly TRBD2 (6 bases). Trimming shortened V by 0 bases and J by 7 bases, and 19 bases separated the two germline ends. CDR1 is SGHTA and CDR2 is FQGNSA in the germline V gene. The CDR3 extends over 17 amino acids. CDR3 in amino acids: CASSLALFRDRENEQFF. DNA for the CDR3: TGTGCCAGCAGCTTAGCCCTTTTTCGGGACCGGGAGAATGAGCAGTTCTTC.

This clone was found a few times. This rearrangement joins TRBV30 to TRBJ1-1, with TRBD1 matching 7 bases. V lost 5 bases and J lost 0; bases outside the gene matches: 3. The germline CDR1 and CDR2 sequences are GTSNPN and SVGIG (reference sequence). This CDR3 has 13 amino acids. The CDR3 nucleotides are TGTGCCTGGGAGGGACAGATGAACACTGAAGCTTTCTTT. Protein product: CAWEGQMNTEAFF.

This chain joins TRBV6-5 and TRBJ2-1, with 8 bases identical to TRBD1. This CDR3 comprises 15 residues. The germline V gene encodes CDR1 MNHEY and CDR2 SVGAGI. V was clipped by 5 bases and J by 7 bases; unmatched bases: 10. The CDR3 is CASSPGQGAQNEQFF. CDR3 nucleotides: TGTGCCAGCAGTCCCGGACAGGGAGCCCAGAATGAGCAGTTCTTC.

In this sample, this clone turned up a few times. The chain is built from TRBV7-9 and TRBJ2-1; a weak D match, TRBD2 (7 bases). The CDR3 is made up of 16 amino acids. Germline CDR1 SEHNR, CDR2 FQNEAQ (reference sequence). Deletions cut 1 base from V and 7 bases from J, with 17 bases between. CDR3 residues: CASSLVPSGQNNEQFF. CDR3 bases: TGTGCCAGCAGCTTAGTTCCTAGCGGACAGAATAATGAGCAGTTCTTC.

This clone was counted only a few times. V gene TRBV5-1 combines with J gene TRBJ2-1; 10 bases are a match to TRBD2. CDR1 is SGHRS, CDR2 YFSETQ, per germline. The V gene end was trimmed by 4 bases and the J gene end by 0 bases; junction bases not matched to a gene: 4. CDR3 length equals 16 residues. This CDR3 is CASSIVAGGSYNEQFF. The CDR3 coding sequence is TGCGCCAGCAGCATCGTAGCGGGGGGCTCCTACAATGAGCAGTTCTTC.

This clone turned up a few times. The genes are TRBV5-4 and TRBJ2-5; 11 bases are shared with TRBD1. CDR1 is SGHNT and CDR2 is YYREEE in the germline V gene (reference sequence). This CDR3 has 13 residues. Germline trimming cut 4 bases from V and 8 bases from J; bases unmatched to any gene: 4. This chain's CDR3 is CASSPGQGETQYF. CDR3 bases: TGTGCCAGCAGCCCGGGACAGGGGGAAACCCAGTACTTC.

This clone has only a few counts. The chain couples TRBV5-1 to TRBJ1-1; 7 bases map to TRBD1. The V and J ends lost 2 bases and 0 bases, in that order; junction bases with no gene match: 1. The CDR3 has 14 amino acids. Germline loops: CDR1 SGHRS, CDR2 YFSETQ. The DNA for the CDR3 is TGCGCCAGCAGCTTTGGACAGGTGAACACTGAAGCTTTCTTT. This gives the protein CASSFGQVNTEAFF.

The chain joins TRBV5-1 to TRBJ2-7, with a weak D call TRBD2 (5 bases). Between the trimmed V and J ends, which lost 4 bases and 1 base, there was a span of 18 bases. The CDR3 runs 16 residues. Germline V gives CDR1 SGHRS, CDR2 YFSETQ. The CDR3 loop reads CASSPAERARSYEQYF. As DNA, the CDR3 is TGCGCCAGCAGCCCGGCTGAGAGGGCGCGGTCCTACGAGCAGTACTTC.

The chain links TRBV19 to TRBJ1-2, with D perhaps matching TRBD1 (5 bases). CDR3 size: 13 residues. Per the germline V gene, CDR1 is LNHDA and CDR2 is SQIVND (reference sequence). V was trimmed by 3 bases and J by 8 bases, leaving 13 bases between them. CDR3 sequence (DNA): TGTGCCAGTAGTATGGTGGACACAGGCGGCTACACCTTC. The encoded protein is CASSMVDTGGYTF.

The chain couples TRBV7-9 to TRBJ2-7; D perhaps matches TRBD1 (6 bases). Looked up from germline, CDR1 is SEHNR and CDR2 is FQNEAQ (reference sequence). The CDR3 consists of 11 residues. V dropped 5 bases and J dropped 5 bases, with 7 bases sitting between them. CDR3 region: CASSRDNEQYF. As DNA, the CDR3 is TGTGCCAGCAGCCGGGACAACGAGCAGTACTTC.

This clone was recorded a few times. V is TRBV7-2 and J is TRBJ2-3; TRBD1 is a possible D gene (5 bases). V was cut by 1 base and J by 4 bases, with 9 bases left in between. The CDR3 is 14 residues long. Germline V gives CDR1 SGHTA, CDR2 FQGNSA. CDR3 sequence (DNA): TGTGCCAGCAGCTTAGTTTGGGGCGCAGATACGCAGTATTTT. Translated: CASSLVWGADTQYF.

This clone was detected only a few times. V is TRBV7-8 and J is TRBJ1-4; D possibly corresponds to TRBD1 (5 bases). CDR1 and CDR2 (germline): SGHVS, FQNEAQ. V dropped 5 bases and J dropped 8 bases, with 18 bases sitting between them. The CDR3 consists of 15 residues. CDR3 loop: CASSLTGGRGEKLFF. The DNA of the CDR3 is TGTGCCAGCAGCCTTACGGGGGGGAGAGGCGAAAAACTGTTTTTT.

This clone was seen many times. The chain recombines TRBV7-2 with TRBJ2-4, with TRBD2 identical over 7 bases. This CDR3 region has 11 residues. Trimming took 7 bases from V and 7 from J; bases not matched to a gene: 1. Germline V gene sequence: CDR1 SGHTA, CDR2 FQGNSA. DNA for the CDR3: TGTGCCAGCATGGGGGGGAACATTCAGTACTTC. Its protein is CASMGGNIQYF.

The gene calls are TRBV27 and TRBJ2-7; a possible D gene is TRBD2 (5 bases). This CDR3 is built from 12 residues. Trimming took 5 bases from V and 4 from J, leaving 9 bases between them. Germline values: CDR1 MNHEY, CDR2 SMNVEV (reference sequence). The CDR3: CASSPSGYEQYF. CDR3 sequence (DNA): TGTGCCAGCAGTCCATCGGGGTACGAGCAGTACTTC.

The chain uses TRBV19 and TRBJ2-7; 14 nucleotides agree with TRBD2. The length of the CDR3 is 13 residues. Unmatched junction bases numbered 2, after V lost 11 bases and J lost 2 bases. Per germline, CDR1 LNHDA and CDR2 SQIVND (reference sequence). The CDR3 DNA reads TGTGCCTCGGGACTAGCGGGGGCCTACGAGCAGTACTTC. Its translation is CASGLAGAYEQYF.

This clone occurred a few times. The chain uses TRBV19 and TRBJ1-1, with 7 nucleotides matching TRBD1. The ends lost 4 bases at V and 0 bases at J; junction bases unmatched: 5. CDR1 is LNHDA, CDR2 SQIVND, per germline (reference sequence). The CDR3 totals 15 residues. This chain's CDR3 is CASSSDRALNTEAFF. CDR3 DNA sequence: TGTGCCAGTAGTAGCGACAGGGCACTGAACACTGAAGCTTTCTTT.

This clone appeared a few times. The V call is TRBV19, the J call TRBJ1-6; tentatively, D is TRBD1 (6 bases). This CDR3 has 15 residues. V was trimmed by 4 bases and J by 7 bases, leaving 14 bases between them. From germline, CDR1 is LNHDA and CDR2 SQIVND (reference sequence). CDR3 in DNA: TGTGCCAGTAGTACACAGGGAGCGAGAAATTCACCCCTCCACTTT. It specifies CASSTQGARNSPLHF.

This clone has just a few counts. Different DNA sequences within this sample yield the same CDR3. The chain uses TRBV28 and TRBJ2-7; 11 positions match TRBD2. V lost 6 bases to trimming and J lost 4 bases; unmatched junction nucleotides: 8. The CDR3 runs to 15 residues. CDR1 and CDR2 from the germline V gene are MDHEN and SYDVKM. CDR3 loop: CASRGETSGTYEQYF. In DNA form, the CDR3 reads TGTGCCAGCAGGGGGGAGACTAGCGGGACTTACGAGCAGTACTTC.

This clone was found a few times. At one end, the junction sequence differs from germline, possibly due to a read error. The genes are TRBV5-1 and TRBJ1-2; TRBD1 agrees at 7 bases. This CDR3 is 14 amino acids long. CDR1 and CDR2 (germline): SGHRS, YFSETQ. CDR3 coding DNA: TGCGCCAGCAGCTTGACAGGGGCCAACTATGTCTACACCTTC. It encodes CASSLTGANYVYTF. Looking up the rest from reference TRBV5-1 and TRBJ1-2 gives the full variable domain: KAGVTQTPRYLIKTRGQQVTLSCSPISGHRSVSWYQQTPGQGLQFLFEYFSETQRNKGNFPGRFSGRQFSNSRSEMNVSTLELGDSALYLCASSLTGANYVYTFGSGTRLTVV.